The T cell receptor beta chain under discussion was sequenced for a study of tumor and adjacent non-tumor tissue in lung cancer. The wider study: Aged about 31 to 80 years, patients included roughly eleven men and 5 women with stage I to III disease. Samples averaged approximately 4.2 million productive TCRbeta reads each. Whole-study results and caveats: Higher tumor TCR diversity was associated with shorter survival.

This CDR3 has 14 amino acids. V lost 10 bases, J lost 5 bases, and 20 bases lay in between. Germline-derived CDR1 and CDR2 are MNHEY and SVGAGI. The library came from three nested PCR rounds adapted from ARM-PCR protocols. TCRdb re-derived calls from the multiplex PCR reads in MiXCR, one entry per CDR3 protein. This sample has fewer than 120,000 distinct CDR3 sequences, with under 90% found just once. The count of this clonotype is one. Its antigen is unknown. No cell sorting was done before RNA was extracted from the tissue. Between August and November 2014, newly diagnosed, chemotherapy-naive lung cancer patients underwent thoracic surgery in China.

The clonotype was recovered from a man in his 70s with non-small cell lung cancer. The sequencing sample was made of lung tumor tissue. This chain joins TRBV6-5 and TRBJ1-2, with TRBD1 as a possible D gene (6 bases). CDR3 DNA: TGTGCCAACGGTTACGCGGGACAAGGGTATGGCTACACCTTC. Protein: CANGYAGQGYGYTF.